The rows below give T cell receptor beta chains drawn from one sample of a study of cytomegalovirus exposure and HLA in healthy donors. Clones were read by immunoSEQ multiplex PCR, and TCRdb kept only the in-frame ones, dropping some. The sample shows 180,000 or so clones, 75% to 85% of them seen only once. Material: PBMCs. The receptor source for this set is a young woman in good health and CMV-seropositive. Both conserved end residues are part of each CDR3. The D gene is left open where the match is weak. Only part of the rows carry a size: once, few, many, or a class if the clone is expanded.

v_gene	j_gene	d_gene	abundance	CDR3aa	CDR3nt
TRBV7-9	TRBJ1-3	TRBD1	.	CASRGGQGNTIYF	TGTGCCAGCAGAGGGGGACAGGGTAACACCATATATTTT
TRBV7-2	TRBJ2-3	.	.	CASSLTSPSTDTQYF	TGTGCCAGCAGCTTAACTAGCCCTAGCACAGATACGCAGTATTTT
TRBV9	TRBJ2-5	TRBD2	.	CASSLPSVAGETQYF	TGTGCCAGCAGCTTACCTTCGGTAGCGGGAGAGACCCAGTACTTC
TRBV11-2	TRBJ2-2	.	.	CASSLVGELFF	TGTGCCAGCAGCTTAGTAGGGGAGCTGTTTTTT
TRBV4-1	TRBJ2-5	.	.	CASSQDPMGLEETQYF	TGCGCCAGCAGCCAAGATCCTATGGGACTCGAAGAGACCCAGTACTTC
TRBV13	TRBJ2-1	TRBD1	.	CASSSGQGTYNEQFF	TGTGCCAGCAGCTCCGGACAGGGAACCTACAATGAGCAGTTCTTC
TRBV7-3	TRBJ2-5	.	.	CASSLYDRGETQYF	TGTGCCAGCAGCTTATACGACAGAGGAGAGACCCAGTACTTC
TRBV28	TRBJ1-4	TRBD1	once	CASSFPGGIEKLFF	TGTGCCAGCAGTTTCCCAGGGGGCATTGAAAAACTGTTTTTT
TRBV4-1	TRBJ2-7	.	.	CASSHPLRGEQYF	TGCGCCAGCAGCCACCCACTACGAGGCGAGCAGTACTTC
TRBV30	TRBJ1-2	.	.	CAWSVSLADGYTF	TGTGCCTGGAGTGTTTCCCTGGCGGATGGCTACACCTTC
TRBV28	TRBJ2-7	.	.	CASRRGAYEQYF	TGTGCCAGCAGGCGCGGGGCGTACGAGCAGTACTTC
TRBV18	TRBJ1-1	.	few	CASSSRNEAFF	TGTGCCAGCTCATCCAGAAATGAAGCTTTCTTT
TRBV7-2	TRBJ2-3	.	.	CASSPYSTDTQYF	TGTGCCAGCAGCCCCTACAGCACAGATACGCAGTATTTT
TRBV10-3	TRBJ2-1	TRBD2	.	CAISEEGLAGGHNEQFF	TGTGCCATCAGTGAGGAGGGACTAGCGGGGGGCCACAATGAGCAGTTCTTC
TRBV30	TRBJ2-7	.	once	CAWSSRYEQYF	TGTGCCTGGAGTTCCAGATACGAGCAGTACTTC
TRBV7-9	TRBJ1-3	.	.	CASSLEPGNTIYF	TGTGCCAGCAGCTTAGAGCCGGGAAACACCATATATTTT
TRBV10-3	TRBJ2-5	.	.	CAFWDIQETQYF	TGTGCCTTCTGGGACATCCAAGAGACCCAGTACTTC
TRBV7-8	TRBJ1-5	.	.	CASSSTDKNQPQHF	TGTGCCAGCAGTTCCACAGACAAAAATCAGCCCCAGCATTTT
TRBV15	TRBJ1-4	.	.	CATSGDPILREKLFF	TGTGCCACCAGCGGAGACCCTATTCTCCGTGAAAAACTGTTTTTT
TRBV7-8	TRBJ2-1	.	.	CASSPPVYNEQFF	TGTGCCAGCAGCCCCCCAGTTTACAATGAGCAGTTCTTC
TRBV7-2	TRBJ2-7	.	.	CASSISSYEQYF	TGTGCCAGCAGCATCAGCTCCTACGAGCAGTACTTC
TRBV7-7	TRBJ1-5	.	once	CASSLGKGEPQHF	TGTGCCAGCAGCTTAGGAAAAGGGGAGCCCCAGCATTTT
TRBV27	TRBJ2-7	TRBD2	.	CASSFGGEAYEQYF	TGTGCCAGCAGTTTTGGGGGGGAAGCGTACGAGCAGTACTTC
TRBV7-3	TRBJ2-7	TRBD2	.	CASSSSGTSGEQYF	TGTGCCAGCAGTTCTAGCGGTACCTCGGGGGAGCAGTACTTC
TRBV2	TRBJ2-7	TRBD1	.	CASNDPGTGNYEQYF	TGTGCCAGCAATGATCCCGGGACAGGGAACTACGAGCAGTACTTC
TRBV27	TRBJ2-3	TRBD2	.	CASSRRGGITDTQYF	TGTGCCAGCAGCCGGCGGGGGGGCATCACAGATACGCAGTATTTT
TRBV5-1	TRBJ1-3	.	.	CASSLGDTIYF	TGCGCCAGCAGCTTGGGAGACACCATATATTTT
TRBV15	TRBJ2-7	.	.	CATSRELAAPYEQYF	TGTGCCACCAGCAGAGAGTTAGCGGCCCCCTACGAGCAGTACTTC
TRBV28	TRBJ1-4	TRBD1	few	CASSLYVGIGETQGAWEKLFF	TGTGCCAGCAGTTTATATGTCGGAATTGGCGAGACACAGGGGGCGTGGGAAAAACTGTTTTTT
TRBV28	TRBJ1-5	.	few	CASGHSNQPQHF	TGTGCCAGCGGGCATAGCAATCAGCCCCAGCATTTT
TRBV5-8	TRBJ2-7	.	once	CASSLRQPTYEQYF	TGTGCCAGCAGCTTGAGACAGCCTACTTACGAGCAGTACTTC
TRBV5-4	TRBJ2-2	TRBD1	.	CASSLGGTGGTGELFF	TGTGCCAGCAGCTTGGGGGGGACAGGGGGAACCGGGGAGCTGTTTTTT
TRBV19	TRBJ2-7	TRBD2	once	CASSPSRLAGGGNYEQYF	TGTGCCAGTAGCCCCTCCCGGCTAGCGGGGGGAGGAAACTACGAGCAGTACTTC
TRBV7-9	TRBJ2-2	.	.	CASSHAASRGGSGELFF	TGTGCCAGCAGCCACGCCGCTTCCAGGGGAGGGTCCGGGGAGCTGTTTTTT
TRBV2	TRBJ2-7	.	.	CASSENRAYEQYF	TGTGCCAGCAGTGAAAACAGGGCATACGAGCAGTACTTC
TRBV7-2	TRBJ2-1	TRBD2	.	CASTQRSGGASEQFF	TGTGCCAGCACCCAAAGGAGCGGGGGGGCCTCTGAGCAGTTCTTC
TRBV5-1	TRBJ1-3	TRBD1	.	CASSSDRGGNTIYF	TGCGCCAGCAGCTCGGACAGGGGTGGAAACACCATATATTTT
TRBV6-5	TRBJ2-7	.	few	CASSSVTPEVSYEQYF	TGTGCCAGCAGTTCCGTCACTCCAGAGGTCTCCTACGAGCAGTACTTC
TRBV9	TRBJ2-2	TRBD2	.	CASSVTSGVNTGELFF	TGTGCCAGCAGCGTAACTAGCGGGGTGAACACCGGGGAGCTGTTTTTT
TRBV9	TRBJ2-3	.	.	CASSVSSTSTDTQYF	TGTGCCAGCAGCGTAAGCTCAACTAGCACAGATACGCAGTATTTT
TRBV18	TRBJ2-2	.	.	CASSPWEVPDTGELFF	TGTGCCAGCTCACCGTGGGAGGTCCCGGACACCGGGGAGCTGTTTTTT
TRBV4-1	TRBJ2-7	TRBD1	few	CASSQDRDRGKYEQYF	TGCGCCAGCAGCCAAGATCGGGACAGGGGTAAATACGAGCAGTACTTC
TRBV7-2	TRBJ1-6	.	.	CASSPGGPGGNSPLHF	TGTGCCAGCAGCCCGGGGGGCCCGGGCGGGAATTCACCCCTCCACTTT
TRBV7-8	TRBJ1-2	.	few	CASSLVADSHYGYTF	TGTGCCAGCAGCTTAGTTGCGGACAGCCACTATGGCTACACCTTC